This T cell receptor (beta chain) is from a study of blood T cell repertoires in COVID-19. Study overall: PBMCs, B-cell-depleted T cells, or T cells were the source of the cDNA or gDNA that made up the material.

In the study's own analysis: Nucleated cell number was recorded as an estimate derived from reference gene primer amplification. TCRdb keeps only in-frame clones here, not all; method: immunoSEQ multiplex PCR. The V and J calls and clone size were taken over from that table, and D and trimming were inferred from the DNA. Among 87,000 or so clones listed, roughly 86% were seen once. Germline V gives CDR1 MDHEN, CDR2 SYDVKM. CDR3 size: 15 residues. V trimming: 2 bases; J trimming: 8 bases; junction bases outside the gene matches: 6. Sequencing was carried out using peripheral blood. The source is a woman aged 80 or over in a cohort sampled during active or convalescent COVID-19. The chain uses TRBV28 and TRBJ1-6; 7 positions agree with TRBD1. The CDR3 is CASSLRGQGHSPLHF. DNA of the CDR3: TGTGCCAGCAGTTTAAGGGGGCAGGGCCATTCACCCCTCCACTTT.